This TCR beta chain was recorded in a study of glioma-infiltrating T cells. Germline V lookup: CDR1 SGHTA, CDR2 FQGTGA. This CDR3 has 16 residues. V gave up 1 base and J gave up 1 base, with 13 bases separating them. This clonotype was counted a few times. Using RNA template, CDR3s of TCR alpha and beta were amplified with iRepertoire arm-PCR. Via MiXCR, TCRdb re-called the multiplex PCR reads, giving one row per CDR3 protein. Here the sample spans about 99,000 distinct CDR3 sequences, around 29% being singletons. This receptor was taken from a human donor with low-grade glioma or glioblastoma, undergoing nonglioma brain surgery, or in good health (not recorded which). This rearrangement joins TRBV7-3 to TRBJ1-1, with no clear D. Material for sequencing was glioma tissue, nonneoplastic brain tissue, or PBMCs (not recorded which). CDR3 sequence (DNA): TGTGCCAGCAGCTTAATTGTGGGAGTCCGGAACACTGAAGCTTTCTTT. Translated: CASSLIVGVRNTEAFF.